This entry lists 19 T cell receptor beta chains sequenced from one sample in a study of cytomegalovirus exposure and HLA in healthy donors. PCR used 60 Vbeta primers and 13 Jbeta primers. Assay used: immunoSEQ multiplex PCR; TCRdb lists only in-frame clones, some missing. The repertoire consists of fewer than 120,000 clones, with about four fifths occurring once and the leading ten covering 2.5% to 3.5%. The sequenced material came from PBMCs. Source of these receptors: a woman aged 55-70 years in good health and CMV-seropositive.

The chain employs TRBV7-2 and TRBJ2-1; TRBD2 agrees at 13 bases. CDR1 and CDR2 from the germline V gene are SGHTA and FQGNSA. The trim removed 0 bases at V and 1 base at J, leaving 9 bases unmatched. CDR3 length: 20 amino acids. CDR3 DNA: TGTGCCAGCAGCTTAGCTAGGGGGACTAGCGGGACTGAATCCTACAATGAGCAGTTCTTC. Its protein is CASSLARGTSGTESYNEQFF.

The V and J genes are TRBV19 and TRBJ1-2, with TRBD1 identical over 9 bases. V was clipped by 3 bases and J by 2 bases; unmatched bases: 4. CDR3 length: 15 amino acids. The germline V gene encodes CDR1 LNHDA and CDR2 SQIVND (reference sequence). The CDR3 spells CASSIGDRGNYGYTF. For the CDR3, the DNA is TGTGCCAGTAGTATCGGCGACAGGGGGAACTATGGCTACACCTTC.

This clone appeared once. V usage is TRBV5-1 and J usage is TRBJ1-2; 10 nucleotides align to TRBD1. V trimming: 6 bases; J trimming: 7 bases; junction bases outside the gene matches: 15. The CDR3 sequence is 16 residues long. The germline V gene encodes CDR1 SGHRS and CDR2 YFSETQ. This CDR3 reads CASNPTGGVLTSGYTF. The CDR3 region has the DNA TGCGCCAGCAACCCGACAGGGGGCGTTTTGACGAGTGGCTACACCTTC.

The chain carries TRBV6-5 and TRBJ2-5, with D possibly matching TRBD1 (6 bases). The end of the DNA is better explained by TRBJ2-7, so the J call may be wrong. The length of the CDR3 is 13 residues. From germline, CDR1 is MNHEY and CDR2 SVGAGI. CDR3 residues: CASGNRVPYEQYF. The CDR3 region has the DNA TGTGCCAGCGGAAACAGGGTACCCTACGAGCAGTACTTC.

V usage is TRBV7-2 and J usage is TRBJ2-1; 9 bases are a match to TRBD1. V trimming: 5 bases; J trimming: 7 bases; junction bases outside the gene matches: 6. Germline CDR1 reads SGHTA; CDR2 reads FQGNSA. This CDR3 is 14 amino acids long. The CDR3 region is CASSVGTGHNEQFF. The CDR3 DNA sequence: TGTGCCAGCAGCGTGGGGACAGGGCATAATGAGCAGTTCTTC. The whole variable domain, remainder taken from reference TRBV7-2 and TRBJ2-1, is GAGVSQSPSNKVTEKGKDVELRCDPISGHTALYWYRQSLGQGLEFLIYFQGNSAPDKSGLPSDRFSAERTGGSVSTLTIQRTQQEDSAVYLCASSVGTGHNEQFFGPGTRLTVL.

In its sample, this clone was seen many times. This sequence joins TRBV11-1 and TRBJ2-1; TRBD1 aligns across 10 bases. Losses at the gene ends were 4 bases for V and 0 bases for J; bases not matched to a gene: 12. CDR1 and CDR2 from the germline V gene are SGHAT and FQDESV (reference sequence). The CDR3 has 19 amino acids. CDR3 region: CASSSPGQGSISSYNEQFF. For the CDR3, the DNA is TGTGCCAGCAGCTCCCCGGGACAGGGGTCGATCAGCTCCTACAATGAGCAGTTCTTC.

The chain is built from TRBV27 and TRBJ2-7, with D possibly matching TRBD1 (6 bases). Germline lookup yields CDR1 MNHEY and CDR2 SMNVEV (reference sequence). There are 14 residues in the CDR3. The V end was cut by 1 base, the J end by 4 bases, with 11 bases between. CDR3 nucleotide sequence: TGTGCCAGCAGTTTATACAGGGTGGGGTACGAGCAGTACTTC. This codes for CASSLYRVGYEQYF.

The chain joins TRBV29-1 to TRBJ2-3, with TRBD1 matching 7 bases. The germline V gene encodes CDR1 SQVTM and CDR2 ANQGSEA. V trimming: 5 bases; J trimming: 3 bases; junction bases outside the gene matches: 5. This CDR3 spans 13 amino acids. Here the CDR3 reads CSVFGRGTDTQYF. DNA for the CDR3: TGCAGCGTTTTCGGCAGGGGGACAGATACGCAGTATTTT.

V gene TRBV15 combines with J gene TRBJ2-1, with 8 bases that match TRBD1. CDR3 length: 19 amino acids. Germline V gene data show CDR1 as LNHNV and CDR2 as YYDKDF (reference sequence). V shed 2 bases, J shed 7 bases, and the junction held 19 bases outside the gene matches. CDR3 nucleotide sequence: TGTGCCACCAGCAGACCAACCGGGCTGACAGGGGTTATTTCGAATGAGCAGTTCTTC. Protein sequence: CATSRPTGLTGVISNEQFF.

The J gene is TRBJ2-1, the V gene TRBV10-2; 7 bases fit TRBD2. This CDR3 is built from 13 residues. CDR1 and CDR2 (germline): WSHSY, SAAADI. V gave up 10 bases and J gave up 6 bases; unmatched junction bases: 9. CDR3 loop: CATTPGGGNEQFF. The CDR3 DNA sequence: TGCGCCACCACCCCGGGAGGAGGCAATGAGCAGTTCTTC.

The genes are TRBV18 and TRBJ1-2; D perhaps matches TRBD1 (5 bases). This CDR3 comprises 14 residues. Germline lookup yields CDR1 KGHSH and CDR2 LQKENI. V was shortened by 3 bases and J by 2 bases, with 10 bases between the two germline ends. The CDR3 DNA follows: TGTGCCAGCTCACCGGGGGGAACGAACTATGGCTACACCTTC. Amino acids: CASSPGGTNYGYTF.

The CDR3 loop is CASSLGGTDYGYTF. For the CDR3, the DNA is TGTGCCAGCAGCTTAGGCGGGACAGACTATGGCTACACCTTC. This rearrangement joins TRBV7-9 to TRBJ1-2; 7 bases are shared with TRBD1. There are 14 residues in the CDR3. CDR1 is SEHNR and CDR2 is FQNEAQ in the germline V gene (reference sequence). Trimming cost V 1 base and J 3 bases; bases outside gene matches: 2.

The chain combines TRBV28 with TRBJ1-2; 9 bases map to TRBD1. Germline CDR1 and CDR2: MDHEN and SYDVKM. The length of the CDR3 is 14 residues. V lost 5 bases to trimming and J lost 1 base; unmatched junction nucleotides: 2. CDR3 loop: CASSGQGINYGYTF. CDR3 coding DNA: TGTGCCAGCAGTGGACAGGGGATTAACTATGGCTACACCTTC.

The gene calls are TRBV13 and TRBJ1-1; the D gene is possibly TRBD1 (6 bases). CDR1 and CDR2 from the germline V gene are PRHDT and FYEKMQ (reference sequence). V was cut by 5 bases and J by 0 bases, with 16 bases left in between. The CDR3 length is 16 residues. CDR3 in amino acids: CASSLDSLLMNTEAFF. The DNA for the CDR3 is TGTGCCAGCAGCCTGGACAGCCTCTTAATGAACACTGAAGCTTTCTTT.

This chain links TRBV6-5 with TRBJ2-7, with D possibly being TRBD1 (6 bases). The CDR3 is made up of 15 amino acids. V dropped 0 bases and J dropped 0 bases, with 9 bases sitting between them. Germline V gene sequence: CDR1 MNHEY, CDR2 SVGAGI. CDR3 protein: CASSYSSRGSYEQYF. CDR3 DNA: TGTGCCAGCAGTTACTCGTCCAGGGGCTCCTACGAGCAGTACTTC.

This chain links TRBV7-9 with TRBJ1-2; tentatively, D is TRBD1 (6 bases). The V gene's germline CDR1 is SEHNR and CDR2 FQNEAQ (reference sequence). Between the trimmed V and J ends, which lost 1 base and 5 bases, there was a span of 11 bases. The CDR3 length is 14 residues. In DNA, the CDR3 is TGTGCCAGCAGCTTAGTTAGAGGGGGATATGGCTACACCTTC. Translating gives CASSLVRGGYGYTF.

This clone has just a few counts. V is TRBV14 and J is TRBJ2-3, with D perhaps matching TRBD1 (6 bases). Trimming removed 4 bases at V and 8 bases at J, with 16 bases between. This CDR3 is 14 amino acids long. CDR1 is SGHDN and CDR2 is FVKESK in the germline V gene. Here the CDR3 reads CASSPVIRGGTQYF. The CDR3 nucleotides are TGTGCCAGCAGCCCAGTCATCAGGGGCGGTACGCAGTATTTT.

This rearrangement joins TRBV11-2 to TRBJ1-2, with D hard to call. The CDR3 length is 12 residues. The germline CDR1 and CDR2 sequences are SGHAT and FQNNGV. Trimming pared 1 base from V and 4 bases from J, leaving 4 bases between. The CDR3: CASSLVSYGYTF. CDR3 coding DNA: TGTGCCAGCAGCTTAGTCTCCTATGGCTACACCTTC.

This chain uses TRBV7-3 with TRBJ1-1; D might be TRBD1 (6 bases). V was clipped by 8 bases and J by 1 base, with 11 bases between them. The CDR3 contains 13 residues. CDR1 SGHTA and CDR2 FQGTGA come from the germline V gene. CDR3 in amino acids: CASGLTGNTEAFF. CDR3 nucleotide sequence: TGTGCCAGCGGCCTGACAGGGAACACTGAAGCTTTCTTT.